Included here is one TCR beta chain sequence, with context. As yet, its antigen is unknown. These data are taken from a study of cytomegalovirus exposure and HLA in healthy donors. For the study at large: The Caucasian-associated ancestry cluster held less than 85% of a few hundred genotyped donors. Overall study results and limits: Both high specificity and high sensitivity reportedly marked the classifier's diagnosis of cytomegalovirus status. Reportedly, a later analysis found an Asian-associated ancestry cluster had fewer N-insertions than the roughly 670-donor mean.

Use of 60 Vbeta and 13 Jbeta primers characterized the PCR. TCRdb's table, derived via immunoSEQ multiplex PCR, lists solely in-frame clones and lacks some. The sample consists of about 100,000 clones, around 72% of them appearing once. The CDR3 length is 15 residues. Trimming took 0 bases from V and 2 from J, leaving 11 bases between them. Germline V gives CDR1 SGHTA, CDR2 FQGNSA. This cohort consisted of healthy bone marrow donors. Material for sequencing was PBMCs. This chain connects TRBV7-2 to TRBJ2-7; D gene ambiguous. The sequence derives from a male donor in good health and CMV-seropositive. CDR3 in amino acids: CASSLAPGSPYEQYF. CDR3 nucleotide sequence: TGTGCCAGCAGCTTAGCGCCCGGGTCCCCCTACGAGCAGTACTTC.